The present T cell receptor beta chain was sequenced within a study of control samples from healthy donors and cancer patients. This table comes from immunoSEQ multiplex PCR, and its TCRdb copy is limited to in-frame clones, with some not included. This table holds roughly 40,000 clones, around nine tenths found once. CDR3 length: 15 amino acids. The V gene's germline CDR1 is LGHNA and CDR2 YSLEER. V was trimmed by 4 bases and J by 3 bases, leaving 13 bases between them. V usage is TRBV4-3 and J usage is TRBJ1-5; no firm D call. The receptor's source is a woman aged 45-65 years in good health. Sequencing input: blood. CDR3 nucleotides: TGCGCCAGCAGCCCCAGACGCGGAAACAATCAGCCCCAGCATTTT. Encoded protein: CASSPRRGNNQPQHF.